This TCR beta chain originates from a study of PD-L1 blockade in urothelial cancer. The wider study: Male sex and bladder-origin urothelial cancer characterized about 90% of the roughly 29 patients.

Profiled with immunoSEQ multiplex PCR; TCRdb holds only in-frame clones, not every one. The top ten hold approximately 6.3% of the sample, which has tens of thousands of clones, roughly 82% seen once. Per germline, CDR1 WNHNN and CDR2 SYGVQD (reference sequence). The J segment lost 2 bases and the V segment lost 2 bases, leaving 6 bases of the junction unmatched. The CDR3 runs 15 residues. The sample's time point: pretreatment peripheral blood. The V call is TRBV10-1, the J call TRBJ2-7, with 7 bases lining up with TRBD2. The input for sequencing was PBMCs, taken around atezolizumab (anti-PD-L1) treatment. This TCR came from a man in his fifties or sixties with urothelial cancer. DNA of the CDR3: TGCGCCAGCAGTGAGCCGCGGGGGAGGGCCTACGAGCAGTACTTC. Its protein is CASSEPRGRAYEQYF.